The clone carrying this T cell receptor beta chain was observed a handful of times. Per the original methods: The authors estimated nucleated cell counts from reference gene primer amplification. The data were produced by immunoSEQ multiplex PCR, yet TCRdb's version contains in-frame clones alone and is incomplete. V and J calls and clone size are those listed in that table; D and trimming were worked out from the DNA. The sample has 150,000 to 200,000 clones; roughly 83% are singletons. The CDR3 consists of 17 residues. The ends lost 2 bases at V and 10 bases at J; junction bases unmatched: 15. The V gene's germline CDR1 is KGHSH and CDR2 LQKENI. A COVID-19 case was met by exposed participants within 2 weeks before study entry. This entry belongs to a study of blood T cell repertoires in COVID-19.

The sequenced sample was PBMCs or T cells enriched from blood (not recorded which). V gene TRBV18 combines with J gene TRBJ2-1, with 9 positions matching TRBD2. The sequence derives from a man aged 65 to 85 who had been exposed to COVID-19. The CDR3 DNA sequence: TGTGCCAGCTCACCAGAGAGGGGCGGGGGGGCCCTCCGCGAGCAGTTCTTC. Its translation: CASSPERGGGALREQFF.